Listed below are T cell receptor beta chains from one sample, sequenced in a study of T cell responses to AZD1222 COVID-19 vaccine. Data came from immunoSEQ multiplex PCR; TCRdb stores just in-frame clones and leaves some out. The sample consists of about 100,000 clones, approximately 89% of them appearing once. Sample: peripheral blood, taken on day 0 of MenACWY control vaccination. The receptors originated from an adult in good health. The CDR3 runs from the conserved cysteine through the conserved F or W. D genes are given only for firm matches. Rows give clone size only sometimes, using once, few, many, or a class for an expanded clone.

CDR3 length: 15; V gene: TRBV7-2; clone size: few; D gene: TRBD1; J gene: TRBJ2-7; CDR3 protein: CASSLGQGETYEQYF; CDR3 DNA: TGTGCCAGCAGCTTGGGACAGGGGGAAACCTACGAGCAGTACTTC
CDR3 length: 13; V gene: TRBV12-3/TRBV12-4; clone size: NA; D gene: TRBD1; J gene: TRBJ1-2; CDR3 protein: CASSPDRGYGYTF; CDR3 DNA: TGTGCCAGCAGTCCGGACAGGGGCTATGGCTACACCTTC
CDR3 length: 15; V gene: TRBV28; clone size: once; D gene: NA; J gene: TRBJ1-1; CDR3 protein: CASSHAGSFFTEAFF; CDR3 DNA: TGTGCCAGCAGCCACGCAGGATCTTTTTTCACTGAAGCTTTCTTT
CDR3 length: 14; V gene: TRBV5-1; clone size: once; D gene: NA; J gene: TRBJ1-3; CDR3 protein: CASSSGVSGNTIYF; CDR3 DNA: TGCGCCAGCAGCTCCGGGGTCTCTGGAAACACCATATATTTT
CDR3 length: 17; V gene: TRBV7-8; clone size: once; D gene: TRBD1; J gene: TRBJ2-7; CDR3 protein: CASSLVTGPLVTYEQYF; CDR3 DNA: TGTGCCAGCAGCTTAGTGACAGGGCCCCTAGTTACCTACGAGCAGTACTTC
CDR3 length: 15; V gene: TRBV7-2; clone size: NA; D gene: NA; J gene: TRBJ1-1; CDR3 protein: CASSLEPGLFTEAFF; CDR3 DNA: TGTGCCAGCAGCTTAGAGCCGGGGTTGTTTACTGAAGCTTTCTTT
CDR3 length: 15; V gene: TRBV18; clone size: NA; D gene: NA; J gene: TRBJ2-5; CDR3 protein: CASSPDRRPQETQYF; CDR3 DNA: TGTGCCAGCTCACCCGACCGACGGCCACAAGAGACCCAGTACTTC
CDR3 length: 17; V gene: TRBV18; clone size: NA; D gene: NA; J gene: TRBJ1-6; CDR3 protein: CASSPPPRWQNNSPLHF; CDR3 DNA: TGTGCCAGCTCACCACCCCCGAGGTGGCAGAATAATTCACCCCTCCACTTT
CDR3 length: 14; V gene: TRBV11-2; clone size: NA; D gene: NA; J gene: TRBJ2-7; CDR3 protein: CASSLEASSYEQYF; CDR3 DNA: TGTGCCAGCAGCTTGGAGGCAAGCTCCTACGAGCAGTACTTC
CDR3 length: 15; V gene: TRBV6-1; clone size: NA; D gene: TRBD2; J gene: TRBJ2-3; CDR3 protein: CASSEGGTRTDTQYF; CDR3 DNA: TGTGCCAGCAGTGAAGGCGGGACTAGAACAGATACGCAGTATTTT
CDR3 length: 15; V gene: TRBV28; clone size: few; D gene: TRBD1; J gene: TRBJ2-7; CDR3 protein: CASSFPRQGSHEQYF; CDR3 DNA: TGTGCCAGCAGTTTTCCGAGACAGGGCTCCCACGAGCAGTACTTC
CDR3 length: 15; V gene: TRBV5-1; clone size: NA; D gene: NA; J gene: TRBJ1-4; CDR3 protein: CASSSAGTTNEKLFF; CDR3 DNA: TGCGCCAGCAGCTCGGCAGGGACAACTAATGAAAAACTGTTTTTT
CDR3 length: 16; V gene: TRBV24-1; clone size: NA; D gene: TRBD1; J gene: TRBJ2-2; CDR3 protein: CATSDYGTVNTGELFF; CDR3 DNA: TGTGCCACCAGTGATTATGGGACAGTGAACACCGGGGAGCTGTTTTTT
CDR3 length: 16; V gene: TRBV5-1; clone size: NA; D gene: NA; J gene: TRBJ1-3; CDR3 protein: CASSLAPPDSGNTIYF; CDR3 DNA: TGCGCCAGCAGCTTGGCCCCGCCGGACTCTGGAAACACCATATATTTT
CDR3 length: 16; V gene: TRBV9; clone size: NA; D gene: TRBD1; J gene: TRBJ1-2; CDR3 protein: CASSVGDRQLNYGYTF; CDR3 DNA: TGTGCCAGCAGCGTAGGGGACAGGCAACTCAACTATGGCTACACCTTC
CDR3 length: 12; V gene: TRBV6-5; clone size: NA; D gene: NA; J gene: TRBJ1-1; CDR3 protein: CASSYMNTEAFF; CDR3 DNA: TGTGCCAGCAGTTACATGAACACTGAAGCTTTCTTT
CDR3 length: 16; V gene: TRBV9; clone size: once; D gene: TRBD2; J gene: TRBJ2-1; CDR3 protein: CASSVEGLALYNEQFF; CDR3 DNA: TGTGCCAGCAGCGTAGAGGGACTAGCGTTATACAATGAGCAGTTCTTC
CDR3 length: 16; V gene: TRBV5-1; clone size: NA; D gene: TRBD1; J gene: TRBJ2-2; CDR3 protein: CASSLTGQGANGELFF; CDR3 DNA: TGCGCCAGCAGCTTAACCGGACAGGGGGCTAACGGGGAGCTGTTTTTT
CDR3 length: 11; V gene: TRBV6-2/TRBV6-3; clone size: NA; D gene: NA; J gene: TRBJ2-7; CDR3 protein: CASSYLSEQYF; CDR3 DNA: TGTGCCAGCAGTTACCTCTCCGAGCAGTACTTC
CDR3 length: 15; V gene: TRBV29-1; clone size: NA; D gene: NA; J gene: TRBJ1-5; CDR3 protein: CSVEVGGNSNQPQHF; CDR3 DNA: TGCAGCGTTGAAGTCGGGGGGAATAGCAATCAGCCCCAGCATTTT
CDR3 length: 16; V gene: TRBV19; clone size: NA; D gene: TRBD1; J gene: TRBJ2-1; CDR3 protein: CASSIQGVFDYNEQFF; CDR3 DNA: TGTGCCAGTAGTATACAGGGGGTTTTCGACTACAATGAGCAGTTCTTC
CDR3 length: 15; V gene: TRBV30; clone size: NA; D gene: TRBD1; J gene: TRBJ1-1; CDR3 protein: CACIRPGQGATEAFF; CDR3 DNA: TGTGCCTGCATCCGCCCCGGACAGGGGGCCACTGAAGCTTTCTTT